The rows below give T cell receptor beta chains drawn from one sample of a study of lymphopenia after photon versus proton radiotherapy. The repertoire was sequenced with immunoSEQ multiplex PCR; TCRdb's copy has only in-frame clones and lacks some. This table has around 64,000 clones, about nine tenths appearing once. The sequencing used peripheral blood, collected from a patient treated with proton-based radiotherapy. The receptors originated from a man older than 75 with esophageal cancer. Each CDR3 is given with its conserved first and last residue. D genes are given only for firm matches. Size is stated for part of the rows, as once, few or many counts, or as a class when the clone is expanded.

clone size	D gene	V gene	J gene	CDR3 protein	CDR3 DNA
-	TRBD2	TRBV7-9	TRBJ2-5	CASSLEVAGGKETQYF	TGTGCCAGCAGCTTAGAGGTTGCGGGGGGGAAAGAGACCCAGTACTTC
once	TRBD1	TRBV11-3	TRBJ2-6	CASSLGSAGGTGANVLTF	TGTGCCAGCAGCTTAGGGTCGGCAGGGGGCACGGGGGCCAACGTCCTGACTTTC
-	-	TRBV7-9	TRBJ2-1	CASSLRQGYNEQFF	TGTGCCAGCAGCTTGAGGCAGGGCTACAATGAGCAGTTCTTC
once	TRBD1	TRBV15	TRBJ2-3	CATSRLPGQGSDTQYF	TGTGCCACCAGCAGATTGCCGGGACAGGGCTCAGATACGCAGTATTTT
-	TRBD2	TRBV5-5	TRBJ2-1	CASSLWPGLDNEQFF	TGTGCCAGCAGCTTGTGGCCGGGACTAGACAATGAGCAGTTCTTC
-	-	TRBV19	TRBJ1-1	CASSIDTYTEAFF	TGTGCCAGTAGTATCGACACTTACACTGAAGCTTTCTTT
-	-	TRBV11-2	TRBJ2-7	CASSPRTESSYEQYF	TGTGCCAGCAGCCCTCGGACAGAGAGCTCCTACGAGCAGTACTTC
once	-	TRBV11-3	TRBJ2-2	CASSLRSGLGGELFF	TGTGCCAGCAGCTTAAGATCAGGGCTCGGCGGGGAGCTGTTTTTT
few	-	TRBV19	TRBJ1-1	CATTGSFEAFF	TGTGCCACCACAGGATCGTTTGAAGCTTTCTTT
-	-	TRBV7-2	TRBJ1-4	CASSDTRGFSEKLFF	TGTGCCAGCAGCGATACCAGGGGTTTTAGTGAAAAACTGTTTTTT
-	TRBD1	TRBV29-1	TRBJ1-2	CSALKGQGLPNYGYTF	TGCAGCGCACTGAAGGGACAGGGGTTACCGAACTATGGCTACACCTTC
-	-	TRBV11-2	TRBJ2-2	CASSRESWAGELFF	TGTGCCAGCAGCCGGGAGTCTTGGGCCGGGGAGCTGTTTTTT
-	-	TRBV19	TRBJ2-6	CASSGEQGGIAGANVLTF	TGTGCCAGTAGTGGCGAACAGGGTGGAATAGCTGGGGCCAACGTCCTGACTTTC
-	-	TRBV9	TRBJ1-4	CASSPQGREKLFF	TGTGCCAGCAGCCCACAGGGTCGTGAAAAACTGTTTTTT
-	-	TRBV7-3	TRBJ1-2	CASSLEQGRGGYTF	TGTGCCAGCAGCTTAGAGCAGGGTCGTGGTGGCTACACCTTC
-	-	TRBV5-5	TRBJ1-1	CASSPLGGDTEAFF	TGTGCCAGCAGCCCCCTCGGGGGAGACACTGAAGCTTTCTTT
-	TRBD1	TRBV7-2	TRBJ2-7	CASSSPRSGQVSYEQYF	TGTGCCAGCAGCTCACCCCGTTCGGGACAGGTTTCCTACGAGCAGTACTTC
-	-	TRBV11-2	TRBJ1-2	CASSESRVFLTF	TGTGCCAGCAGCGAGAGCAGGGTTTTTCTCACCTTC
-	TRBD1	TRBV7-2	TRBJ2-4	CASSLGQGSGYIQYF	TGTGCCAGCAGCTTAGGACAGGGTTCCGGGTACATTCAGTACTTC
few	-	TRBV4-2	TRBJ1-6	CASSQDLQVPPLHF	TGTGCCAGCAGCCAAGACCTACAGGTCCCACCCCTCCACTTT
once	-	TRBV10-1	TRBJ2-7	CASSESDLFREQYF	TGCGCCAGCAGTGAGTCGGACCTATTCCGCGAGCAGTACTTC
once	-	TRBV18	TRBJ2-7	CASSPGLGTYEQYF	TGTGCCAGCTCACCGGGACTGGGGACCTACGAGCAGTACTTC
once	-	TRBV11-3	TRBJ1-3	CASSDPSGNTIYF	TGTGCCAGCAGCGACCCCTCTGGAAACACCATATATTTT
-	-	TRBV2	TRBJ1-2	CASSALVQTGYTF	TGTGCCAGCAGCGCACTGGTTCAGACGGGCTACACCTTC
-	TRBD2	TRBV5-1	TRBJ2-7	CASSLGGLAESSYEQYF	TGCGCCAGCAGCTTGGGGGGACTAGCGGAGAGCTCCTACGAGCAGTACTTC
-	-	TRBV2	TRBJ2-5	CASSPGLTQETQYF	TGTGCCAGCAGCCCGGGACTGACTCAAGAGACCCAGTACTTC
-	-	TRBV7-2	TRBJ1-2	CASSPGANYGYTF	TGTGCCAGCAGCCCGGGGGCTAACTATGGCTACACCTTC
-	-	TRBV7-7	TRBJ2-3	CASSFWRPHHDTQYF	TGTGCTAGCAGCTTCTGGAGGCCTCACCATGATACGCAGTATTTT
-	TRBD2	TRBV15	TRBJ2-2	CATSRDGAGRYIGELFF	TGTGCCACCAGCAGAGATGGAGCGGGAAGATATATCGGGGAGCTGTTTTTT
-	TRBD2	TRBV7-9	TRBJ2-7	CASSDPGTSYEQYF	TGTGCCAGCAGCGACCCCGGGACTAGCTATGAGCAGTACTTC
-	TRBD2	TRBV9	TRBJ2-4	CASSVDVAGAPSRYF	TGTGCCAGCAGCGTAGATGTAGCGGGGGCCCCTAGCAGGTACTTC
few	-	TRBV19	TRBJ2-5	CASSIVASAAGVETQYF	TGTGCCAGTAGTATAGTGGCCTCGGCGGCCGGTGTGGAGACCCAGTACTTC
-	TRBD1	TRBV4-1	TRBJ2-5	CASSRLTGVARETQYF	TGCGCCAGCAGCCGATTGACAGGGGTCGCACGGGAGACCCAGTACTTC
-	TRBD2	TRBV4-3	TRBJ2-1	CASSQGGYDNEQFF	TGCGCCAGCAGCCAGGGGGGGTACGACAATGAGCAGTTCTTC
-	TRBD2	TRBV9	TRBJ2-7	CASSVRSGGAYEQYF	TGTGCCAGCAGCGTTCGCAGCGGGGGGGCCTACGAGCAGTACTTC
-	-	TRBV19	TRBJ1-5	CASIQGFNQPQHF	TGTGCCAGTATACAGGGCTTCAATCAGCCCCAGCATTTT
-	-	TRBV18	TRBJ1-4	CASSPRQSTNEKLFF	TGTGCCAGCTCACCTAGACAGTCAACTAATGAAAAACTGTTTTTT
-	-	TRBV10-3	TRBJ1-1	CAIRRDISSTEAFF	TGTGCCATCAGGAGGGACATTTCGAGCACTGAAGCTTTCTTT
once	TRBD1	TRBV19	TRBJ1-6	CASSRGQAGNSPLHF	TGTGCCAGTAGTAGAGGACAGGCAGGGAATTCACCCCTCCACTTT
-	-	TRBV7-2	TRBJ2-2	CASSLGVIGGTGELFF	TGTGCCAGCAGCTTAGGGGTTATCGGGGGCACCGGGGAGCTGTTTTTT
-	TRBD1	TRBV27	TRBJ2-7	CASSPQGLYYEQYF	TGTGCCAGCAGTCCACAGGGGTTATATTACGAGCAGTACTTC
-	TRBD2	TRBV30	TRBJ2-3	CAWRPTSGKSTDTQYF	TGTGCCTGGAGGCCGACTAGCGGGAAGAGCACAGATACGCAGTATTTT